This TCR beta chain was obtained from a study of blood T cell repertoires in COVID-19. Germline lookup yields CDR1 MNHEY and CDR2 SMNVEV (reference sequence). There are 13 residues in the CDR3. V gave up 6 bases and J gave up 0 bases, with 7 bases separating them. Data came from immunoSEQ multiplex PCR; TCRdb stores just in-frame clones and leaves some out. The data hold about 160,000 clones, with under 95% observed a single time. Sequenced sample: peripheral blood. The gene calls are TRBV27 and TRBJ2-3, with D perhaps matching TRBD2 (5 bases). This TCR was recovered from a man aged 55 to 70 with active or convalescent COVID-19. CDR3 amino acids: CASRWTSTDTQYF. The CDR3 nucleotides read TGTGCCAGCAGGTGGACTAGCACAGATACGCAGTATTTT.